This T cell receptor (beta chain) was recovered during a study of T cell responses to AZD1222 COVID-19 vaccine. Sequencing was performed with immunoSEQ multiplex PCR; in TCRdb, only in-frame clones are kept and a portion is missing. This table has about 84,000 clones, approximately 85% appearing once. Broader study findings: Two AZD1222 doses significantly raised spike-specific TCR breadth and depth over controls. The study identified only 6 or 7 AZD1222 recipients as seropositive at baseline. Donors were mostly white British, more females; clonal diversity possibly underestimated.

Note on this clone: The antigen is not known.

Trimming took off 2 bases at V and 5 bases at J, with 19 bases between the two ends. Germline V gene data show CDR1 as LNHDA and CDR2 as SQIVND (reference sequence). The CDR3 has 17 residues. The analysis combined second doses at about 4 or about 12 weeks. The chain is built from TRBV19 and TRBJ2-1, with D unresolved. Sequenced here: peripheral blood, sampled 28 days after the second AZD1222 dose. The sequence was collected from an adult who received the AZD1222 COVID-19 vaccine. The CDR3 region has the DNA TGTGCCAGTAGTATAAAGGGTAGTCGCCTAGGAAACAATGAGCAGTTCTTC. Translated, it gives CASSIKGSRLGNNEQFF. Full variable domain (rest looked up from reference TRBV19 and TRBJ2-1): DGGITQSPKYLFRKEGQNVTLSCEQNLNHDAMYWYRQDPGQGLRLIYYSQIVNDFQKGDIAEGYSVSREKKESFPLTVTSAQKNPTAFYLCASSIKGSRLGNNEQFFGPGTRLTVL.